Reported below is one TCR beta chain. What it binds is not known. CDR3 size: 16 residues. The germline CDR1 and CDR2 sequences are SEHNR and FQNEAQ (reference sequence). The V end lost 1 base, the J end lost 4 bases, and 13 bases lay between the germline ends. These data come from a study of T cell responses to AZD1222 COVID-19 vaccine. Study-level points and caveats: Vaccine-associated CD4 TCRs ranged over spike, dominating at 160-218 and 743-854. Clonal diversity was possibly underestimated, and the donors were mostly white British, with more females. With two AZD1222 doses given, Spike-specific TCR breadth and depth both rose.

Sequenced by immunoSEQ multiplex PCR; TCRdb stores in-frame clones only, minus some. Of under 150,000 clones in the sample, roughly 87% were seen once. Pooled together were second doses at about 4 or about 12 weeks. The chain links TRBV7-9 to TRBJ1-4; D unresolved. The source is an adult who received the AZD1222 COVID-19 vaccine. The sequencing here drew on peripheral blood, taken 28 days after the second AZD1222 dose. The CDR3: CASSLGRTLINEKLFF. CDR3 DNA: TGTGCCAGCAGCTTAGGCAGAACTTTGATTAATGAAAAACTGTTTTTT.